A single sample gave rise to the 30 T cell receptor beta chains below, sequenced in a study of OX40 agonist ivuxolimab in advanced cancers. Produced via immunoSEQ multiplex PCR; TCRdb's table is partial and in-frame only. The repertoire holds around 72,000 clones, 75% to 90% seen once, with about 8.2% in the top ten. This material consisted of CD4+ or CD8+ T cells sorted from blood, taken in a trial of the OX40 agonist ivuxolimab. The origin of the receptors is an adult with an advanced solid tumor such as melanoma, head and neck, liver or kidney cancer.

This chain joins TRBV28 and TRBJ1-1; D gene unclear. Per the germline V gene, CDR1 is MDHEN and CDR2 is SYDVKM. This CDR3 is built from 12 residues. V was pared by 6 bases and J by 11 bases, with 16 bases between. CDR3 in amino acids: CASSYSLGRAFF. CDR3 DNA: TGTGCCAGCAGCTACTCCTTGGGTCGGGCTTTCTTT.

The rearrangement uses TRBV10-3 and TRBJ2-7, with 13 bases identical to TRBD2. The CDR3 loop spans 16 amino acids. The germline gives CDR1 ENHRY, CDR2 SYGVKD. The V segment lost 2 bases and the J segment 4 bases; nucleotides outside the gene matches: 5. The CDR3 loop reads CAISEGTSGGEYEQYF. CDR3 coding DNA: TGTGCCATCAGTGAGGGAACTAGCGGGGGGGAATACGAGCAGTACTTC.

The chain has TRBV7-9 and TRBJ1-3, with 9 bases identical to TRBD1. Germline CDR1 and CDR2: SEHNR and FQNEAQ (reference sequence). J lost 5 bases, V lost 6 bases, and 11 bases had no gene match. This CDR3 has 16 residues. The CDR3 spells CASRSQTGGIRNTIYF. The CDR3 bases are TGTGCCAGCAGGAGTCAGACAGGGGGAATCAGAAACACCATATATTTT.

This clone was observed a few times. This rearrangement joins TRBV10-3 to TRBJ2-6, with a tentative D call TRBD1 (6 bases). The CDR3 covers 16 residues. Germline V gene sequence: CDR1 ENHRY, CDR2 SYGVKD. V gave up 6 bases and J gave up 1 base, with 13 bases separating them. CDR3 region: CAIRTLRGSGANVLTF. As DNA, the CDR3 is TGTGCCATCAGGACCCTCAGGGGATCTGGGGCCAACGTCCTGACTTTC.

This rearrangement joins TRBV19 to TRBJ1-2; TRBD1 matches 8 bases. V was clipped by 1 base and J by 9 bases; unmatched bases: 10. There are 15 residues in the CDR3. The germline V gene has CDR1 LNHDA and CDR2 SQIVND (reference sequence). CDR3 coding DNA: TGTGCCAGTAGTATAGGGGCCGGGACAGGTTCCAGCTACACCTTC. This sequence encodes CASSIGAGTGSSYTF.

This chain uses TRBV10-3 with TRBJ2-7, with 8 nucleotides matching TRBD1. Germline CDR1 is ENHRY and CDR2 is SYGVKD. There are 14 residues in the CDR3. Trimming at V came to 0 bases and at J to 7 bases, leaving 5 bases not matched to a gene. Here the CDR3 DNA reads TGTGCCATCAGTGAGTCCACAGGGGGGAGTGAGCAGTACTTC. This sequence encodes CAISESTGGSEQYF.

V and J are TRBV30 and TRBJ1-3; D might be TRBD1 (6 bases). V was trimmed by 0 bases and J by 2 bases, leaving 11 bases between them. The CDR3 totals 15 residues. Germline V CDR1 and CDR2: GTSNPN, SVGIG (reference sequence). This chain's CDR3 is CAWSVGGTPGNTIYF. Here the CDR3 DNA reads TGTGCCTGGAGTGTAGGGGGGACCCCTGGAAACACCATATATTTT.

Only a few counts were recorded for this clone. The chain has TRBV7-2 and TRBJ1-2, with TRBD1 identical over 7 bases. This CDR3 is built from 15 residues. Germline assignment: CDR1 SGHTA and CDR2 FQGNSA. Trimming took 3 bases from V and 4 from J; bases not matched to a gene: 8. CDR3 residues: CASSFDFGQVYGYTF. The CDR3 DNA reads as TGTGCCAGCAGCTTCGATTTCGGACAGGTCTATGGCTACACCTTC.

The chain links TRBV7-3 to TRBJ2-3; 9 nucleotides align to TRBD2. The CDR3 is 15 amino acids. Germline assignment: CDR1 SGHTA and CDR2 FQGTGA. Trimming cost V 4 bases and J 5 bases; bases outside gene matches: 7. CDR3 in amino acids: CASSSERGALDTQYF. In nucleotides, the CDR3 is TGTGCCAGCAGCTCCGAGCGGGGGGCCTTAGATACGCAGTATTTT.

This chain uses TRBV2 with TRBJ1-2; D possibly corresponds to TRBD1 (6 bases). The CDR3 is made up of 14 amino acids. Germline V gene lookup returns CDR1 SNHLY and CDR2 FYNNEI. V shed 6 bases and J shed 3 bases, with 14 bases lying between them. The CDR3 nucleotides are TGTGCCAGCAGCGAACAGGGAGCGGACTATGGCTACACCTTC. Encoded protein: CASSEQGADYGYTF. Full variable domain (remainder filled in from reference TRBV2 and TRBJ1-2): EPEVTQTPSHQVTQMGQEVILRCVPISNHLYFYWYRQILGQKVEFLVSFYNNEISEKSEIFDDQFSVERPDGSNFTLKIRSTKLEDSAMYFCASSEQGADYGYTFGSGTRLTVV.

For the CDR3, the DNA is TGTGCCAGCAGCCCGATGCTTGGCTCCTACAATGAGCAGTTCTTC. Amino acid sequence: CASSPMLGSYNEQFF. The rearrangement uses TRBV14 and TRBJ2-1; D call uncertain. This CDR3 region has 15 residues. Between the trimmed V and J ends, which lost 4 bases and 0 bases, there was a span of 10 bases. CDR1 is SGHDN, CDR2 FVKESK, per germline. The entire variable domain, with the rest obtained from reference TRBV14 and TRBJ2-1, is as follows: EAGVTQFPSHSVIEKGQTVTLRCDPISGHDNLYWYRRVMGKEIKFLLHFVKESKQDESGMPNNRFLAERTGGTYSTLKVQPAELEDSGVYFCASSPMLGSYNEQFFGPGTRLTVL.

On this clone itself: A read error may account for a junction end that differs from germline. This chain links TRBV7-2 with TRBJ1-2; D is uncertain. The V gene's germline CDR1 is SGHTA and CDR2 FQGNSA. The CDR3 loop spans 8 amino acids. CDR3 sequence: CASSAGAF. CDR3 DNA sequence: TGTGCCAGCAGCGCCGGGGCCTTC.

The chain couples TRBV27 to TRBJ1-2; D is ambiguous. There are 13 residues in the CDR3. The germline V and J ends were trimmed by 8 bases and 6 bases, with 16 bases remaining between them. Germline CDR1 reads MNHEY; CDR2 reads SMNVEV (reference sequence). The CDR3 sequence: CASRTSGGDGYTF. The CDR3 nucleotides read TGTGCCAGCCGGACCTCGGGAGGAGATGGCTACACCTTC.

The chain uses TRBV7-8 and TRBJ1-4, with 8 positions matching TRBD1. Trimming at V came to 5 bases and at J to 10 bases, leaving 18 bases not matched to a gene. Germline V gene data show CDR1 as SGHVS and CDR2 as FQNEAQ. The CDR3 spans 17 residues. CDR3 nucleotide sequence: TGTGCCAGCAGCCCGCTACGGGCGGCAGGGGGCTCAGGAAAACTGTTTTTT. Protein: CASSPLRAAGGSGKLFF.

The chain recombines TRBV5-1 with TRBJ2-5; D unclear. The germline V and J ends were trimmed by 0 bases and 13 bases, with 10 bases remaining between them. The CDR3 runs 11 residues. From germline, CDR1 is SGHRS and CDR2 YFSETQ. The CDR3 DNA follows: TGCGCCAGCAGCTTGGGCCAGGAGCGGTACTTC. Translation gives CASSLGQERYF.

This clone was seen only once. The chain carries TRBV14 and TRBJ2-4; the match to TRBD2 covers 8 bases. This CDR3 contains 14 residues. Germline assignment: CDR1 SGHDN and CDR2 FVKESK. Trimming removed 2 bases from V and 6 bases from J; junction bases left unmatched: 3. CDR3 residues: CASSQQLAVNIQYF. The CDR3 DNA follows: TGTGCCAGCAGCCAACAACTAGCGGTAAACATTCAGTACTTC.

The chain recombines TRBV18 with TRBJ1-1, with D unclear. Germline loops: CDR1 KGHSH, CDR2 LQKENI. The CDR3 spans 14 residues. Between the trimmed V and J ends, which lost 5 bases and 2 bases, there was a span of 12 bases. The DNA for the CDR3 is TGTGCCAGCTCAGACCAGAGGCTTAACACTGAAGCTTTCTTT. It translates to CASSDQRLNTEAFF.

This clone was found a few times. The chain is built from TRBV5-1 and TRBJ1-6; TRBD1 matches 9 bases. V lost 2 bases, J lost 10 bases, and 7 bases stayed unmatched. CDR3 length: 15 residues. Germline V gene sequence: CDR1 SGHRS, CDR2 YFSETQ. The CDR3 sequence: CASSFTGGQNSPLHF. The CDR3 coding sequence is TGCGCCAGCAGCTTCACAGGGGGCCAGAACTCACCCCTCCACTTT.

The CDR3 protein is CASRIQSPGLAAGELFF. CDR3 DNA: TGTGCCAGCCGGATACAAAGCCCGGGACTGGCCGCCGGGGAGCTGTTTTTT. This sequence joins TRBV2 and TRBJ2-2, with TRBD2 as a possible D gene (6 bases). Germline lookup yields CDR1 SNHLY and CDR2 FYNNEI. The CDR3 is 17 amino acids. V lost 8 bases, J lost 6 bases, and 25 bases lay in between. Using reference TRBV2 and TRBJ2-2 for the parts outside the CDR3, the full variable domain is EPEVTQTPSHQVTQMGQEVILRCVPISNHLYFYWYRQILGQKVEFLVSFYNNEISEKSEIFDDQFSVERPDGSNFTLKIRSTKLEDSAMYFCASRIQSPGLAAGELFFGEGSRLTVL.

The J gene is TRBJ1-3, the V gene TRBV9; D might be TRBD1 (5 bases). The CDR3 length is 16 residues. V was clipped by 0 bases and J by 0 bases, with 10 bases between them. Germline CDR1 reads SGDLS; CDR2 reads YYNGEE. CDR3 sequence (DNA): TGTGCCAGCAGCGTAGTAGGGGCTTTCTCTGGAAACACCATATATTTT. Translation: CASSVVGAFSGNTIYF. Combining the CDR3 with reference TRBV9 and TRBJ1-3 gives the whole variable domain DSGVTQTPKHLITATGQRVTLRCSPRSGDLSVYWYQQSLDQGLQFLIQYYNGEERAKGNILERFSAQQFPDLHSELNLSSLELGDSALYFCASSVVGAFSGNTIYFGEGSWLTVV.

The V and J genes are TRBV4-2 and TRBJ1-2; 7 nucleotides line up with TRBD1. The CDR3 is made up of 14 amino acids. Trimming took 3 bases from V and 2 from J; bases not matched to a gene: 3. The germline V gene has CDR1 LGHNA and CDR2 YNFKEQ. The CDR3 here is CASSQEGQNYGYTF. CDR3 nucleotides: TGTGCCAGCAGCCAGGAGGGACAGAACTATGGCTACACCTTC.

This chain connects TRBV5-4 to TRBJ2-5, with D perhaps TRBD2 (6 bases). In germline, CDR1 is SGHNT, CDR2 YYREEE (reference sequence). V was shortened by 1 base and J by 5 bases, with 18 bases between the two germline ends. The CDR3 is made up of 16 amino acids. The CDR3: CASSLRSGVGVETQYF. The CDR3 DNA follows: TGTGCCAGCAGCTTGCGGTCGGGGGTTGGTGTCGAGACCCAGTACTTC.

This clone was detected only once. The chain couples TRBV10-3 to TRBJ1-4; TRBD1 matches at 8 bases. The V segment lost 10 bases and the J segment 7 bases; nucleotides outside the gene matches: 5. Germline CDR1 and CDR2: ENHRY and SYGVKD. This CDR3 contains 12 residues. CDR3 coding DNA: TGTGCCACCGGACAGGGAGGTGAAAAACTGTTTTTT. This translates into CATGQGGEKLFF.

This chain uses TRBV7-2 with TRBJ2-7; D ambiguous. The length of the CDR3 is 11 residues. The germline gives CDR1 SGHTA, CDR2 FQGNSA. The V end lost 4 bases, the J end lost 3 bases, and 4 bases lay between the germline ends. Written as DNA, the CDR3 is TGTGCCAGCAGCTCTTTCTACGAGCAGTACTTC. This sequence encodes CASSSFYEQYF.

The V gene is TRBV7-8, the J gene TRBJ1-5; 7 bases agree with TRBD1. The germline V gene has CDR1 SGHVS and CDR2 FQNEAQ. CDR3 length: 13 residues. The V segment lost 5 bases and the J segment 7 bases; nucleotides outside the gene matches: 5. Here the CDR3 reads CASSLQGHQPQHF. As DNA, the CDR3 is TGTGCCAGCAGCCTACAGGGGCACCAGCCCCAGCATTTT. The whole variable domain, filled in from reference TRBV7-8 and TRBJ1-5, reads GAGVSQSPRYKVAKRGQDVALRCDPISGHVSLFWYQQALGQGPEFLTYFQNEAQLDKSGLPSDRFFAERPEGSVSTLKIQRTQQEDSAVYLCASSLQGHQPQHFGDGTRLSIL.

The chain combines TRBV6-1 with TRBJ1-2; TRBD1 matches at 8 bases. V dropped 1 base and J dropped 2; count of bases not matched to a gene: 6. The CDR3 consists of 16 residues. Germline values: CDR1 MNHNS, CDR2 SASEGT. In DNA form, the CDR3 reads TGTGCCAGCAGTGAAGTCGATACAGGGGGGAACTATGGCTACACCTTC. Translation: CASSEVDTGGNYGYTF.

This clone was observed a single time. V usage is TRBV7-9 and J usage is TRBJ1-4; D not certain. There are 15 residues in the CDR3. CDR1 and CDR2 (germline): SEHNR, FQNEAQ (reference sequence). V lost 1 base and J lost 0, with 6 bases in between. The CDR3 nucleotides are TGTGCCAGCAGCTTAGGCTCTTCAACTAATGAAAAACTGTTTTTT. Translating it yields CASSLGSSTNEKLFF.

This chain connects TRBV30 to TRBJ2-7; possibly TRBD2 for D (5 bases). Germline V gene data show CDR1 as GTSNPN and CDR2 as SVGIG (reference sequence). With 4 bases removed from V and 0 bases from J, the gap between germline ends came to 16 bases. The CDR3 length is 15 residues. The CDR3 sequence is CAWTHRGRSSYEQYF. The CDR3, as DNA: TGTGCCTGGACCCACCGCGGGCGAAGCTCCTACGAGCAGTACTTC.

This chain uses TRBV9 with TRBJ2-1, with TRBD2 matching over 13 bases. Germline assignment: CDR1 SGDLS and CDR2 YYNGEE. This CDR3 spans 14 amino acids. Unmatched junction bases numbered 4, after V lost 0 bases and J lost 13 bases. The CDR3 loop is CASSVVTSGGAQFF. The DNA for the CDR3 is TGTGCCAGCAGCGTAGTAACTAGCGGGGGGGCACAGTTCTTC. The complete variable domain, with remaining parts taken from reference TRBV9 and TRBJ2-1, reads DSGVTQTPKHLITATGQRVTLRCSPRSGDLSVYWYQQSLDQGLQFLIQYYNGEERAKGNILERFSAQQFPDLHSELNLSSLELGDSALYFCASSVVTSGGAQFFGPGTRLTVL.

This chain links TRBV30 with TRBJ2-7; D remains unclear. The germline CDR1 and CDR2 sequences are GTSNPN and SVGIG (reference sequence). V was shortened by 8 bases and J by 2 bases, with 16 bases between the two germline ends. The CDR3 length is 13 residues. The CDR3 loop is CAGHGVNPYEQYF. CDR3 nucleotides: TGTGCCGGCCATGGGGTTAATCCCTACGAGCAGTACTTC.